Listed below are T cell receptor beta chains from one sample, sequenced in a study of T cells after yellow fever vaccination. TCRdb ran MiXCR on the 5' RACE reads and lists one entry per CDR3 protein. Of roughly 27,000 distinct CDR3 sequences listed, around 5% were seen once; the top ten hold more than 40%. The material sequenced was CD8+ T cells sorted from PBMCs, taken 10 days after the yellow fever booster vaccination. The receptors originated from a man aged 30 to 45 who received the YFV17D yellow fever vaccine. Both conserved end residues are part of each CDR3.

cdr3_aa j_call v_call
CSARDQASASYEQYF TRBJ2-7 TRBV20-1
CSSPLPGAYEQYF TRBJ2-7 TRBV20-1
CAISEFGEVGPGANVLTF TRBJ2-6 TRBV10-3
CASSLDRLRGTEAFF TRBJ1-1 TRBV6-5
CATSRGLAGDNEQFF TRBJ2-1 TRBV15
CASTQAGFNNYGYTF TRBJ1-2 TRBV12-3/TRBV12-4
CSVDSYTEAFF TRBJ1-1 TRBV29-1
CASSLGTSGYNEQFF TRBJ2-1 TRBV13
CASSLAGGPKEETQYF TRBJ2-5 TRBV12-3/TRBV12-4
CASSPEGLAGYTDTQYF TRBJ2-3 TRBV11-2
CASSFGGAHNEQFF TRBJ2-1 TRBV12-3/TRBV12-4
CSADTPVGSYEQYF TRBJ2-7 TRBV20-1
CASSPPPSGYNEQFF TRBJ2-1 TRBV7-2
CASSPGPTGELFF TRBJ2-2 TRBV4-1
CASSPEDSLWETQYF TRBJ2-5 TRBV6-2/TRBV6-3
CASSLLADYNEQFF TRBJ2-1 TRBV14
CASSSPGVDTGELLF TRBJ2-2 TRBV7-6
CASSQGQGFSYEQYF TRBJ2-7 TRBV4-3
CASRPSGFLDTQYF TRBJ2-3 TRBV27
CASSLTGGASTDTQYF TRBJ2-3 TRBV5-8
CSALSGFGELFF TRBJ2-2 TRBV29-1
CASRDTSSYEQYF TRBJ2-7 TRBV7-9
CASSFGTSPLHEQFF TRBJ2-1 TRBV7-3
CASSLTGAYEQYF TRBJ2-7 TRBV5-1
CASRGQGHEQYF TRBJ2-7 TRBV28
CASSRTWGSGLAGYGNEQFF TRBJ2-1 TRBV7-2
CSVPQRGVSGYTF TRBJ1-2 TRBV29-1
CSARDTGNTGELFF TRBJ2-2 TRBV20-1
CASSPESSYEQYF TRBJ2-7 TRBV4-3
CASNQGREQYF TRBJ2-7 TRBV27
CASRPGLAAYNEQFF TRBJ2-1 TRBV2
CASSQVDRSYYEQYF TRBJ2-7 TRBV7-9
CSAGQGPDNEQFF TRBJ2-1 TRBV20-1
CASSHPGLGGSYEQYF TRBJ2-7 TRBV12-3/TRBV12-4
CASSPTTVIYEQYF TRBJ2-7 TRBV7-8
CASSLGPGLGDEQYF TRBJ2-7 TRBV7-7